These 25 T cell receptor beta chains came from one sample sequenced in a study of cytomegalovirus exposure and HLA in healthy donors. The PCR ran on 60 Vbeta and 13 Jbeta primers. Clones were read by immunoSEQ multiplex PCR, and TCRdb kept only the in-frame ones, dropping some. The sample consists of about 86,000 clones, about 71% of them appearing once. Sequenced sample: PBMCs. The receptors originated from a man between 60 and 70 years old in good health and CMV-seronegative.

The rearrangement links TRBV11-2 to TRBJ2-5; possible D gene TRBD2, 6 bases. V was clipped by 3 bases and J by 1 base, with 15 bases between them. The germline V gene has CDR1 SGHAT and CDR2 FQNNGV. This CDR3 has 16 amino acids. The CDR3 here is CASSFPTWRGQETQYF. The CDR3 bases are TGTGCCAGCAGCTTCCCGACCTGGCGGGGCCAAGAGACCCAGTACTTC.

This clone came up once. The chain recombines TRBV5-1 with TRBJ2-5; TRBD2 matches 7 bases. This CDR3 is built from 13 residues. Trimming removed 5 bases from V and 3 bases from J; junction bases left unmatched: 4. Germline loops: CDR1 SGHRS, CDR2 YFSETQ. CDR3 sequence (DNA): TGCGCCAGCAGTTGGGAGGGAGAAGAGACCCAGTACTTC. Its protein is CASSWEGEETQYF.

This chain uses TRBV5-1 with TRBJ2-5; D might be TRBD2 (6 bases). The J call may not be correct, given that the DNA end is closer to TRBJ2-7. CDR1 is SGHRS, CDR2 YFSETQ, per germline. The CDR3 covers 13 residues. The CDR3 region has the DNA TGCGCCAGCAGCTTGCGGGAGAGCGACGAGCAGTACTTC. Its translation is CASSLRESDEQYF.

J is TRBJ1-2 and V is TRBV5-6; 8 nucleotides align to TRBD1. The V gene's germline CDR1 is SGHDT and CDR2 YYEEEE. Trimming took 2 bases from V and 14 from J; bases not matched to a gene: 11. This CDR3 is built from 13 residues. The CDR3 DNA reads as TGTGCCAGCAGCTTACTATATGGACAGGGTGAAACCTTC. As protein: CASSLLYGQGETF.

Only a few counts were recorded for this clone. CDR3 DNA: TGTGCCAGCAGCTTAAGCGCAGGGGTAGGTACTGAAGCTTTCTTT. The encoded protein is CASSLSAGVGTEAFF. This chain connects TRBV7-8 to TRBJ1-1; possible D gene TRBD1, 6 bases. Per germline, CDR1 SGHVS and CDR2 FQNEAQ. V was shortened by 2 bases and J by 5 bases, with 15 bases between the two germline ends. The CDR3 extends over 15 amino acids.

CDR3 DNA: TGTGCCAGCGTTGGGGAGCAGTACTTC. It specifies CASVGEQYF. The chain links TRBV6-5 to TRBJ2-5, with D maybe TRBD2 (5 bases). Germline V gene sequence: CDR1 MNHEY, CDR2 SVGAGI. The ends were cut back, 8 bases at V and 11 bases at J, with 9 bases in the middle. This CDR3 region has 9 residues.

The chain links TRBV28 to TRBJ1-1, with 7 bases fitting TRBD1. CDR1 and CDR2 from the germline V gene are MDHEN and SYDVKM. The ends lost 10 bases at V and 5 bases at J; junction bases unmatched: 16. This CDR3 comprises 15 residues. The CDR3 here is CATGQSGQRVTEAFF. The CDR3 DNA is TGTGCCACCGGGCAGTCGGGACAGCGTGTAACTGAAGCTTTCTTT.

The DNA for the CDR3 is TGTGCCACCAGGGGCCCCCAAGCGGGTCAGCCCCAGCATTTT. This gives the protein CATRGPQAGQPQHF. The V gene is TRBV6-5, the J gene TRBJ1-5; D perhaps matches TRBD1 (6 bases). The germline V gene has CDR1 MNHEY and CDR2 SVGAGI. This CDR3 has 14 amino acids. With 10 bases removed from V and 6 bases from J, the gap between germline ends came to 19 bases.

The chain couples TRBV5-1 to TRBJ2-2; 8 nucleotides match TRBD1. After removal of 2 bases from V and 3 bases from J, the junction contained 3 bases not matched to a gene. Germline CDR1 SGHRS, CDR2 YFSETQ. CDR3 length: 15 amino acids. The CDR3 sequence: CASSFGQGYTGELFF. As DNA, the CDR3 is TGCGCCAGCAGCTTCGGACAGGGTTACACCGGGGAGCTGTTTTTT. Full variable domain (outside the CDR3, taken from reference TRBV5-1 and TRBJ2-2): KAGVTQTPRYLIKTRGQQVTLSCSPISGHRSVSWYQQTPGQGLQFLFEYFSETQRNKGNFPGRFSGRQFSNSRSEMNVSTLELGDSALYLCASSFGQGYTGELFFGEGSRLTVL.

J is TRBJ2-5 and V is TRBV10-2; D is uncertain. The germline CDR1 and CDR2 sequences are WSHSY and SAAADI. The V gene lost 3 bases and the J gene lost 5 bases, with 7 bases spanning the gap. The CDR3 has 12 residues. CDR3 coding DNA: TGCGCCAGCAGTGACGCCGGGGAGACCCAGTACTTC. It translates to CASSDAGETQYF.

The gene calls are TRBV4-3 and TRBJ2-6; D perhaps matches TRBD2 (6 bases). CDR1 is LGHNA, CDR2 YSLEER, per germline. The CDR3 contains 15 residues. Between the trimmed V and J ends, which lost 0 bases and 10 bases, there was a span of 13 bases. CDR3 nucleotides: TGCGCCAGCAGCCAAGAGGGCGGGAAGTCGAACGTCCTGACTTTC. Its protein is CASSQEGGKSNVLTF.

V is TRBV2 and J is TRBJ2-2; no definite D call. The CDR3 totals 12 residues. The V end lost 10 bases, the J end lost 8 bases, and 14 bases lay between the germline ends. CDR1 is SNHLY and CDR2 is FYNNEI in the germline V gene. CDR3 nucleotides: TGTGCCATCACGACTGTTATTGGGGAGCTGTTTTTT. It is translated as CAITTVIGELFF.

V usage is TRBV28 and J usage is TRBJ2-7, with D perhaps matching TRBD1 (6 bases). V dropped 8 bases and J dropped 3 bases, with 11 bases sitting between them. The CDR3 runs 12 residues. Per the germline V gene, CDR1 is MDHEN and CDR2 is SYDVKM. The CDR3 loop is CASAGTIYEQYF. The CDR3 DNA sequence: TGTGCCAGCGCCGGGACAATCTACGAGCAGTACTTC.

The chain is built from TRBV10-3 and TRBJ2-1, with 8 bases matching TRBD1. CDR1 and CDR2 from the germline V gene are ENHRY and SYGVKD. V was pared by 4 bases and J by 5 bases, with 1 base of the junction left unmatched. The CDR3 consists of 13 residues. The CDR3 coding sequence is TGTGCCATCAGTGGGACAGGGAACAATGAGCAGTTCTTC. This gives the protein CAISGTGNNEQFF.

CDR3 in amino acids: CASSEGRANYGYTF. The CDR3 coding sequence is TGCGCCAGCAGTGAGGGGAGAGCTAACTATGGCTACACCTTC. The V call is TRBV10-2, the J call TRBJ1-2; D remains unclear. This CDR3 region has 14 residues. Germline values: CDR1 WSHSY, CDR2 SAAADI. V dropped 2 bases and J dropped 0 bases, with 7 bases sitting between them.

The chain links TRBV28 to TRBJ2-3, with 9 nucleotides matching TRBD2. V trimming: 5 bases; J trimming: 4 bases; junction bases outside the gene matches: 7. Germline V gene data show CDR1 as MDHEN and CDR2 as SYDVKM. The CDR3 runs 15 residues. The CDR3 protein is CASSDSTSGPDTQYF. For the CDR3, the DNA is TGTGCCAGCAGTGACAGTACTAGCGGGCCAGATACGCAGTATTTT.

This clone was recorded many times. CDR3 region: CASSQESPLAGRSYEQYF. The CDR3 DNA sequence: TGCGCCAGCAGCCAAGAGTCCCCCTTAGCGGGGCGATCCTACGAGCAGTACTTC. V is TRBV4-3 and J is TRBJ2-7; 8 nucleotides match TRBD2. Trimming removed 0 bases from V and 1 base from J; junction bases left unmatched: 11. Germline V gene data show CDR1 as LGHNA and CDR2 as YSLEER. The CDR3 loop spans 18 amino acids.

The chain employs TRBV5-6 and TRBJ1-2; weak D call: TRBD1 (5 bases). This CDR3 has 17 amino acids. CDR1 and CDR2 (germline): SGHDT, YYEEEE. The V and J ends lost 2 bases and 8 bases respectively, with 25 bases between them. The CDR3 sequence: CASSFRTGPLDHVGYTF. The DNA for the CDR3 is TGTGCCAGCAGCTTCCGTACAGGTCCGCTGGATCACGTAGGCTACACCTTC.

J is TRBJ1-1 and V is TRBV5-1, with 8 positions matching TRBD1. Per the germline V gene, CDR1 is SGHRS and CDR2 is YFSETQ. This CDR3 contains 15 residues. V trimming: 4 bases; J trimming: 6 bases; junction bases outside the gene matches: 11. Written as DNA, the CDR3 is TGCGCCAGCAGCATAACAGGGGGAGAATGGGCTGAAGCTTTCTTT. It yields the protein CASSITGGEWAEAFF.

The chain employs TRBV28 and TRBJ1-6; D is possibly TRBD1 (5 bases). CDR1 is MDHEN and CDR2 is SYDVKM in the germline V gene. V was pared by 3 bases and J by 4 bases, with 7 bases between. This CDR3 is built from 14 residues. The CDR3 region is CASSLGQYNSPLHF. The CDR3 DNA is TGTGCCAGCAGTTTGGGGCAGTATAATTCACCCCTCCACTTT.

The chain combines TRBV7-9 with TRBJ1-1; TRBD1 matches 9 bases. Per the germline V gene, CDR1 is SEHNR and CDR2 is FQNEAQ (reference sequence). The V and J ends lost 6 bases and 6 bases, in that order; junction bases with no gene match: 5. CDR3 length equals 13 residues. CDR3 region: CASRGTGSPEAFF. CDR3 sequence (DNA): TGTGCCAGCAGGGGGACAGGGTCCCCTGAAGCTTTCTTT.

A remark on this clone: One junction end disagrees with the germline gene, perhaps due to a read error. This chain uses TRBV20-1 with TRBJ1-2, with D perhaps TRBD1 (5 bases). The germline V gene encodes CDR1 DFQATT and CDR2 SNEGSKA (reference sequence). The CDR3 has 11 residues. As DNA, the CDR3 is TGCAGTGCTCCTCGGGGGAATGGCTACCCCTTC. Its translation: CSAPRGNGYPF.

The V and J genes are TRBV10-3 and TRBJ1-1; D may be TRBD1 (6 bases). From germline, CDR1 is ENHRY and CDR2 SYGVKD. V was shortened by 5 bases and J by 0 bases, with 13 bases between the two germline ends. The CDR3 spans 15 residues. Here the CDR3 DNA reads TGTGCCATCAGTCTCAGTGACAGGCTGAACACTGAAGCTTTCTTT. Translation: CAISLSDRLNTEAFF.

The chain couples TRBV18 to TRBJ2-7, with 8 nucleotides matching TRBD1. V was pared by 0 bases and J by 4 bases, with 2 bases of the junction left unmatched. The germline gives CDR1 KGHSH, CDR2 LQKENI. The CDR3 covers 14 residues. As DNA, the CDR3 is TGTGCCAGCTCACCACCCGGGACAGGTTACGAGCAGTACTTC. It is translated as CASSPPGTGYEQYF. Combining the CDR3 with reference TRBV18 and TRBJ2-7 gives the whole variable domain NAGVMQNPRHLVRRRGQEARLRCSPMKGHSHVYWYRQLPEEGLKFMVYLQKENIIDESGMPKERFSAEFPKEGPSILRIQQVVRGDSAAYFCASSPPGTGYEQYFGPGTRLTVT.

The J gene is TRBJ2-1, the V gene TRBV11-3; D is uncertain. Trimming stripped 3 bases from V and 6 bases from J, with 9 bases between. The V gene's germline CDR1 is SGHNT and CDR2 YENEEA. The CDR3 has 13 amino acids. The CDR3 here is CASSFGAGNEQFF. The CDR3 DNA follows: TGTGCCAGCAGCTTTGGTGCAGGCAATGAGCAGTTCTTC.